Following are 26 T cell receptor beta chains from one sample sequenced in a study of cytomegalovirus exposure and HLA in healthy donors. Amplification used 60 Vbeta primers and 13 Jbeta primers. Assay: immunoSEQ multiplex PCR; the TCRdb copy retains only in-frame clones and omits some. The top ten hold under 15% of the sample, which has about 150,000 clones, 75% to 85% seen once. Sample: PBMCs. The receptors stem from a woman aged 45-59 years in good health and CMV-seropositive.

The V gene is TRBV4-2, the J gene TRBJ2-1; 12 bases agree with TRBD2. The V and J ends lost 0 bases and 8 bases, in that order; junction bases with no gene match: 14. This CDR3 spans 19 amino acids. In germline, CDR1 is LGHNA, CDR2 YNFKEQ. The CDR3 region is CASSQDRTGRTSGVDEQFF. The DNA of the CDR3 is TGTGCCAGCAGCCAAGATAGGACGGGGAGGACTAGCGGGGTCGATGAGCAGTTCTTC.

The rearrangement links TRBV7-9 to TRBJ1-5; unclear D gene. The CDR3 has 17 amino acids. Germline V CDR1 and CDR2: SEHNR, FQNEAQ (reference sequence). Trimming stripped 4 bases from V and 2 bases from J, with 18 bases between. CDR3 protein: CASSYATPQRGNQPQHF. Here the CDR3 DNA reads TGTGCCAGCAGCTACGCGACTCCACAAAGAGGCAATCAGCCCCAGCATTTT.

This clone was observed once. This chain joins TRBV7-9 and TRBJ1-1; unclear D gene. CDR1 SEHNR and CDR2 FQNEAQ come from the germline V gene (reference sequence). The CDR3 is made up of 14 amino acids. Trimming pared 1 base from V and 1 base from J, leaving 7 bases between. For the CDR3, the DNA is TGTGCCAGCAGCTTAGGAGGCAGGAACACTGAAGCTTTCTTT. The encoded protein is CASSLGGRNTEAFF.

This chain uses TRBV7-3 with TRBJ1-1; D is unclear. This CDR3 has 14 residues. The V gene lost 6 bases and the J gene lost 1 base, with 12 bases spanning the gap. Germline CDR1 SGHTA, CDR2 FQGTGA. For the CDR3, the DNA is TGTGCCAGCAGTTCCTCCGGAGCGAACACTGAAGCTTTCTTT. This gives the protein CASSSSGANTEAFF.

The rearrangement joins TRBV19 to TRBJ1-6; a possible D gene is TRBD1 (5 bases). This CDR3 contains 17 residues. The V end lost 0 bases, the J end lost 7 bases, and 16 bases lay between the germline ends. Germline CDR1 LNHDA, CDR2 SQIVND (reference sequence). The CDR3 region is CASSIDRTSLTNSPLHF. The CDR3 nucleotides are TGTGCCAGTAGTATAGATCGGACATCTCTAACGAATTCACCCCTCCACTTT. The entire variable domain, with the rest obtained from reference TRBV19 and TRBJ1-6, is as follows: DGGITQSPKYLFRKEGQNVTLSCEQNLNHDAMYWYRQDPGQGLRLIYYSQIVNDFQKGDIAEGYSVSREKKESFPLTVTSAQKNPTAFYLCASSIDRTSLTNSPLHFGNGTRLTVT.

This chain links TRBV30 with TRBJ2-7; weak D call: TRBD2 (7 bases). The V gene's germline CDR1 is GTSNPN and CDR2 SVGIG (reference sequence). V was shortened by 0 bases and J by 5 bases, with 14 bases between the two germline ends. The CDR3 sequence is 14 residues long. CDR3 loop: CAWSVGRGANEQYF. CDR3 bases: TGTGCCTGGAGTGTAGGTCGGGGGGCCAACGAGCAGTACTTC. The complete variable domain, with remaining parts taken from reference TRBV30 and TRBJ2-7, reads SQTIHQWPATLVQPVGSPLSLECTVEGTSNPNLYWYRQAAGRGLQLLFYSVGIGQISSEVPQNLSASRPQDRQFILSSKKLLLSDSGFYLCAWSVGRGANEQYFGPGTRLTVT.

CDR3 amino acids: CASSMRRGQQPQHF. The CDR3 DNA is TGTGCCAGTAGTATGCGGAGGGGGCAGCAGCCCCAGCATTTT. This chain joins TRBV19 and TRBJ1-5; 7 positions match TRBD1. CDR1 and CDR2 (germline): LNHDA, SQIVND (reference sequence). This CDR3 has 14 amino acids. The junction had 6 bases not matched to a gene; V was cut back by 3 bases and J by 7 bases.

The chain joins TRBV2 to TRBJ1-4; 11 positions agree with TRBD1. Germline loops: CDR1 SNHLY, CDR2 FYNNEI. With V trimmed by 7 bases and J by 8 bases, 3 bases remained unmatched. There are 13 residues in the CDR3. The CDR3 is CASKGTGGEKLFF. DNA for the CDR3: TGTGCCAGCAAGGGGACAGGGGGGGAAAAACTGTTTTTT.

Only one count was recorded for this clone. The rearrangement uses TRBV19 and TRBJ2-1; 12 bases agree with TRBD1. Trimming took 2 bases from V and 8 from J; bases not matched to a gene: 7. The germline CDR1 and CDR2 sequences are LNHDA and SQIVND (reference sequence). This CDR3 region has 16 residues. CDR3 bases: TGTGCCAGTAGTATACAGGGGACAGGGGGCCAAGATGAGCAGTTCTTC. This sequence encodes CASSIQGTGGQDEQFF.

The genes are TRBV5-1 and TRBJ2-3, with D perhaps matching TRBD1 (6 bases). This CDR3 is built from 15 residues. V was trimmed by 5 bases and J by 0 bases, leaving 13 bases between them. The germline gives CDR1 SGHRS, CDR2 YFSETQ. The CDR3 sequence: CASRAGTTSTDTQYF. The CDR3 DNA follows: TGCGCCAGCAGGGCCGGGACAACGAGCACAGATACGCAGTATTTT.

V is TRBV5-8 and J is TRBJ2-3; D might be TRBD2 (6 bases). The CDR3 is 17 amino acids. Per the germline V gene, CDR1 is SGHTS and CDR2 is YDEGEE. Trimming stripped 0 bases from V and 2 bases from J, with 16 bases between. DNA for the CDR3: TGTGCCAGCAGCTTGGGAGCCGGGAGTCCCTCCACAGATACGCAGTATTTT. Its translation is CASSLGAGSPSTDTQYF.

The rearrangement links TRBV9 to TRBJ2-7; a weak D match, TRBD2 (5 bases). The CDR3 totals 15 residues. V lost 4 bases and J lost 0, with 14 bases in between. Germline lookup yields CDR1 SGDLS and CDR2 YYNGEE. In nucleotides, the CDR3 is TGTGCCAGCAGCTCTCAGGCGGGCCCCTCCTACGAGCAGTACTTC. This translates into CASSSQAGPSYEQYF.

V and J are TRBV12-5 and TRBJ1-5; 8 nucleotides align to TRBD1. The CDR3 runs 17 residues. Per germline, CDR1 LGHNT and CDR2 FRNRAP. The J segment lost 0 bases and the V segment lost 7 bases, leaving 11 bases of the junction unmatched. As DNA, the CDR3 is TGTGCTAGTGCCCCACCAGGGACAGGCATTAGCAATCAGCCCCAGCATTTT. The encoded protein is CASAPPGTGISNQPQHF.

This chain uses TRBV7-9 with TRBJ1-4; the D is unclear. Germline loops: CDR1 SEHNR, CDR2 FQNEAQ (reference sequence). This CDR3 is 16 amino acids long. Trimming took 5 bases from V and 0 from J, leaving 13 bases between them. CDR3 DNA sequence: TGTGCCAGCAGCCCCCAGGAGGCTACAACTAATGAAAAACTGTTTTTT. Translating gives CASSPQEATTNEKLFF.

The CDR3 bases are TGCAGCGTTGCGTCTGGGGCCAACGTCCTGACTTTC. Protein: CSVASGANVLTF. The J gene is TRBJ2-6, the V gene TRBV29-1; D is unresolved. CDR3 length equals 12 residues. In germline, CDR1 is SQVTM, CDR2 ANQGSEA. V lost 4 bases and J lost 1, with 2 bases in between.

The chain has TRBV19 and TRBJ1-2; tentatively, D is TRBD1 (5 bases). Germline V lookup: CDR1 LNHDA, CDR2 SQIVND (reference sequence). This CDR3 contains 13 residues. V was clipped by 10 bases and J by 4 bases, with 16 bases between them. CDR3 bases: TGTGCCACCCGACCCGGGGGGGGCTATGGCTACACCTTC. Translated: CATRPGGGYGYTF.

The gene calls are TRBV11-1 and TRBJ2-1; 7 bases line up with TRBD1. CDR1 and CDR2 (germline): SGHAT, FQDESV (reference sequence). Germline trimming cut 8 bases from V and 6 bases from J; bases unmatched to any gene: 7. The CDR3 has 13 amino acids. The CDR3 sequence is CASATGLPNEQFF. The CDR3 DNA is TGTGCCAGCGCGACAGGGTTACCCAATGAGCAGTTCTTC. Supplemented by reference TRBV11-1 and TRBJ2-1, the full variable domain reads EAEVAQSPRYKITEKSQAVAFWCDPISGHATLYWYRQILGQGPELLVQFQDESVVDDSQLPKDRFSAERLKGVDSTLKIQPAELGDSAMYLCASATGLPNEQFFGPGTRLTVL.

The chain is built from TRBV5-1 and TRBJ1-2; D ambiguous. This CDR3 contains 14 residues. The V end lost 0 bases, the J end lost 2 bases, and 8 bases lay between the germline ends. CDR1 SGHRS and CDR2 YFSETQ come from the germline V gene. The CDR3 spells CASSLVAENYGYTF. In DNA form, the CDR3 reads TGCGCCAGCAGCTTGGTGGCAGAAAACTATGGCTACACCTTC. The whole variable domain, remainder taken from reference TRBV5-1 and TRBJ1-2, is KAGVTQTPRYLIKTRGQQVTLSCSPISGHRSVSWYQQTPGQGLQFLFEYFSETQRNKGNFPGRFSGRQFSNSRSEMNVSTLELGDSALYLCASSLVAENYGYTFGSGTRLTVV.

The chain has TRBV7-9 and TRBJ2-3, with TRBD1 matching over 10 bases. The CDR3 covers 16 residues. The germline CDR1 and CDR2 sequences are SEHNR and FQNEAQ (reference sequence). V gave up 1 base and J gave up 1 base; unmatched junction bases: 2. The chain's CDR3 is CASSLGQGAGTDTQYF. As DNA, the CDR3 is TGTGCCAGCAGCTTAGGACAGGGGGCGGGCACAGATACGCAGTATTTT.

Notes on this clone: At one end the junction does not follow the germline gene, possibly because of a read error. The CDR3 loop reads CSSRQGAINTIYF. The CDR3 region has the DNA TGTTCCAGCCGACAGGGGGCTATAAACACCATATATTTT. The chain combines TRBV7-9 with TRBJ1-3; 10 nucleotides agree with TRBD1. Germline values: CDR1 SEHNR, CDR2 FQNEAQ (reference sequence). This CDR3 region has 13 residues.

The CDR3 bases are TGTGCCAGCCTACGTAACTACAATTCCGGGACAGGGCTATCCTTCTTC. Translation: CASLRNYNSGTGLSFF. The rearrangement uses TRBV27 and TRBJ2-1; 9 bases are shared with TRBD1. Germline CDR1 MNHEY, CDR2 SMNVEV (reference sequence). The CDR3 covers 16 residues. The trim removed 8 bases at V and 16 bases at J, leaving 24 bases unmatched.

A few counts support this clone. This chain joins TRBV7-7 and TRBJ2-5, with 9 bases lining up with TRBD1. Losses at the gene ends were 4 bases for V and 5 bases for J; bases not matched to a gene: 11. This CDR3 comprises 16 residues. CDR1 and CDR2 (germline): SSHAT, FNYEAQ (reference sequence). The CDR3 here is CASSSTGGANPETQYF. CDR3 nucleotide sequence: TGTGCCAGCAGCTCGACAGGGGGTGCTAATCCGGAGACCCAGTACTTC.

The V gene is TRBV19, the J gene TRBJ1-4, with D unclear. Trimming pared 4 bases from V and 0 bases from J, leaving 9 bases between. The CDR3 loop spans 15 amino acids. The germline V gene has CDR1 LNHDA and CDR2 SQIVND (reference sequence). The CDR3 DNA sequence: TGTGCCAGTAGTACAACCAGTGCAACTAATGAAAAACTGTTTTTT. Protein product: CASSTTSATNEKLFF.

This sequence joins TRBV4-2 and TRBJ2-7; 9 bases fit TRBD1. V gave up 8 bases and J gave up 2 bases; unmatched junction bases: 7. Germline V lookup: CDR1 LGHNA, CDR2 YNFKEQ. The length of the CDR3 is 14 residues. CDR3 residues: CASSIGTGTYEQYF. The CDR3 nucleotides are TGTGCCAGCTCGATCGGGACAGGGACCTACGAGCAGTACTTC.

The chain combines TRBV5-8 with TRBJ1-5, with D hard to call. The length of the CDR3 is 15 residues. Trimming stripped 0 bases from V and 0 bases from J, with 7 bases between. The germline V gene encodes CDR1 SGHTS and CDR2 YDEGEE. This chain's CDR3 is CASSLGHLSNQPQHF. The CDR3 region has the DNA TGTGCCAGCAGCTTGGGGCATCTTAGCAATCAGCCCCAGCATTTT. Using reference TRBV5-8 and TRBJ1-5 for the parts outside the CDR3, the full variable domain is EAGVTQSPTHLIKTRGQQATLRCSPISGHTSVYWYQQALGLGLQFLLWYDEGEERNRGNFPPRFSGRQFPNYSSELNVNALELEDSALYLCASSLGHLSNQPQHFGDGTRLSIL.

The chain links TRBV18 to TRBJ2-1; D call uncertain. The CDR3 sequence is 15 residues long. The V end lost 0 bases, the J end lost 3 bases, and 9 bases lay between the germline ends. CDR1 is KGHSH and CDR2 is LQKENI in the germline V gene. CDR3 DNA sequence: TGTGCCAGCTCACCACCGGCTAGAAACTACAATGAGCAGTTCTTC. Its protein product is CASSPPARNYNEQFF. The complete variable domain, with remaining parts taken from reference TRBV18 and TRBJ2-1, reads NAGVMQNPRHLVRRRGQEARLRCSPMKGHSHVYWYRQLPEEGLKFMVYLQKENIIDESGMPKERFSAEFPKEGPSILRIQQVVRGDSAAYFCASSPPARNYNEQFFGPGTRLTVL.